This T cell receptor (beta chain) appears in the sequencing data of a study of T cell responses to AZD1222 COVID-19 vaccine. V was clipped by 3 bases and J by 8 bases; unmatched bases: 11. The CDR3 sequence is 16 residues long. The germline V gene has CDR1 SGHAT and CDR2 FQNNGV. The data were produced by immunoSEQ multiplex PCR, yet TCRdb's version contains in-frame clones alone and is incomplete. The sample has roughly 150,000 clones; over 75% are singletons. The chain joins TRBV11-2 to TRBJ2-3; 10 positions agree with TRBD2. The material was peripheral blood, obtained on day 0 of AZD1222 vaccination. This TCR was recovered from an adult in good health. The DNA for the CDR3 is TGTGCCAGCAGCTTCCCTAGCGGGAGTATGCGAGGTACGCAGTATTTT. Its translation is CASSFPSGSMRGTQYF.